This T cell receptor (beta chain) derives from a study of blood T cells in healthy people across ages (dated by TCRdb to the mid-2010s). About the study as a whole: In model experiments, template switching captured about one uniquely barcoded TCR beta cDNA molecule for every two T cells. Using deep sequencing normalized with unique cDNA molecular identifiers, the study measured how TCR beta repertoire diversity changes with age. The donors were split into four age groups: young (average around 17 years), middle-aged (about 40), aged (62) and long-lived (roughly 86). To avoid experimental bias, donors of different ages were randomly spread across the sequencing lanes. For two donors (one aged 18 to 29 and one aged 80 or older), the study analyzed two additional independent replicas of 1 million unique cDNA reads from the same blood draw. Overall study outcomes, separate from this receptor: Since profiling was done on bulk unsorted PBMCs, naive and antigen-experienced compartments could not be conclusively compared. The long-lived group showed more naive CD4+ T cells, fewer expanded clones and increased TCR diversity than the aged group, suggesting age selection. Observed TCR beta diversity per million T cells fell roughly linearly with age, and a significant reduction was already apparent by age around 39. Estimates of total diversity based on one million sequenced T cells were considered lower bounds and underestimates. There was a strong correlation between observed TCR beta diversity and the percentage of naive T cells measured by flow cytometry. Donor CMV infection status was unknown, potentially confounding age-related changes in expanded clonotypes.

The library was made by 5' RACE. The reads were generated on an Illumina HiSeq 2500. A second PCR of roughly 6 to 11 cycles was run with a J-beta primer mix and a sample-barcoded 5' primer. A template-switch 5' adaptor carrying 12 random nucleotides introduced a unique molecular identifier onto each TCR beta cDNA molecule. Each sample yielded at least 3 million CDR3-containing paired-end reads. The Mint cDNA synthesis kit, primed by a TRBC-specific oligonucleotide, was used to synthesize first-strand cDNA from all RNA. Following uracil-DNA glycosylase treatment, all cDNA underwent a first 18-cycle PCR with the universal primers M1SS and BC2_uni_R. As for the original processing: For normalization, 1 million high-quality reads, each with a distinct molecular identifier, were randomly selected from each sample. Instead of being binned into consensus sequences, reads with shared molecular identifiers were discarded. CDR3 identification, clonotype clustering and error correction used MiTCR with a Q25 quality threshold and the strictest error-elimination algorithm. A nonparametric unseen species model with Euler transformation was used to estimate lower-bound total TCR beta diversity. The raw public reads went through TCRdb reprocessing: fastp at Q25, MiXCR clone calling, in-frame beta chains kept. CDR3 protein sequences are deduplicated, and each keeps its most common genes and DNA. The authors' filters were not applied to this entry. The sample includes about 1.4 million distinct CDR3 sequences, with 45% to 70% observed a single time. Of the sample, roughly 6.3% is held by the ten largest clones.

The approximately 40 donors, aged 6 to 90 years, were systemically healthy Caucasian individuals from Russia. Ten milliliters of peripheral blood were drawn from each donor into EDTA-treated Vacutainer tubes. PBMCs were isolated by Ficoll-Paque density-gradient centrifugation, with at least 6 million obtained per sample. Total RNA was extracted from PBMCs with Trizol reagent, with at least 5 micrograms obtained per sample. Naive CD45RAhigh/CD27high T cell percentages were measured by flow cytometry on a PBMC aliquot from every donor. With respect to this clonotype: This clone's antigen is unknown. The record has no base qualities; no much larger clone is one base away.

The sample taken for sequencing was blood. The TCR was taken from a man aged 18 to 30 in good health.

The sequenced DNA is TGTGCCAGCAGCTTAGGGAAGAGGACCGGGGAGCTGTTTTTT. Translation gives CASSLGKRTGELFF. The rearranged chain carries TRBV28 and TRBJ2-2; the D gene remains uncertain. V gives up 6 bases and J gives up 5 bases, and the segment between their germline ends measures 13 bases. Including cysteine and phenylalanine, the CDR3 has 14 amino acids. Of the read, only the CDR3 DNA is kept; its 42 bases are in frame from base 1. Per the germline V gene, MDHEN is the CDR1 and SYDVKM is the CDR2.